The 32 T cell receptor beta chains below were found in one sample sequenced in a study of T cell responses to AZD1222 COVID-19 vaccine. Profiling relied on immunoSEQ multiplex PCR, and the TCRdb table lists in-frame clones only, not all of them. The table lists about 170,000 clones, 75% to 95% of them singletons, with about 1.6% in the top ten. Sample: peripheral blood, taken on day 0 of AZD1222 vaccination. These receptors originate from an adult in good health.

The chain couples TRBV6-4 to TRBJ2-1; 7 bases are shared with TRBD2. V lost 5 bases, J lost 3 bases, and 7 bases stayed unmatched. Germline CDR1 is MRHNA and CDR2 is SNTAGT. The CDR3 totals 15 residues. The CDR3 region has the DNA TGTGCCAGCAGTATTAGCAGGGACTACTACAATGAGCAGTTCTTC. This gives the protein CASSISRDYYNEQFF.

The chain carries TRBV6-5 and TRBJ1-4; a possible D gene is TRBD1 (6 bases). The CDR3 sequence is 15 residues long. Germline V gives CDR1 MNHEY, CDR2 SVGAGI. V gave up 5 bases and J gave up 6 bases, with 16 bases separating them. The CDR3, as DNA: TGTGCCAGCAGTCCATACGGGGGGCGGGATGAAAAACTGTTTTTT. Its protein is CASSPYGGRDEKLFF.

V usage is TRBV19 and J usage is TRBJ1-1; D is ambiguous. This CDR3 has 14 residues. Germline V gene sequence: CDR1 LNHDA, CDR2 SQIVND (reference sequence). Trimming took 5 bases from V and 2 from J, leaving 12 bases between them. CDR3 sequence (DNA): TGTGCCAGTAGTTCCGGCCGCATCAACACTGAAGCTTTCTTT. It codes for CASSSGRINTEAFF.

This chain connects TRBV4-3 to TRBJ1-1; D is ambiguous. The V gene lost 0 bases and the J gene lost 0 bases, with 8 bases spanning the gap. This CDR3 region has 15 residues. Germline lookup yields CDR1 LGHNA and CDR2 YSLEER. CDR3 DNA sequence: TGCGCCAGCAGCCAAGATAAAACTATGAACACTGAAGCTTTCTTT. This gives the protein CASSQDKTMNTEAFF.

The chain uses TRBV18 and TRBJ1-4; no reliable D call. CDR1 is KGHSH, CDR2 LQKENI, per germline. This CDR3 spans 16 amino acids. Trimming took 3 bases from V and 0 from J, leaving 11 bases between them. CDR3 protein: CASSPRHPATNEKLFF. In DNA form, the CDR3 reads TGTGCCAGCTCACCTCGACATCCTGCAACTAATGAAAAACTGTTTTTT.

The chain has TRBV7-3 and TRBJ1-1; 8 bases are a match to TRBD1. With V trimmed by 0 bases and J by 3 bases, 3 bases remained unmatched. Germline V CDR1 and CDR2: SGHTA, FQGTGA. The CDR3 is made up of 15 amino acids. The CDR3 sequence: CASSLTAGGDTEAFF. The CDR3 DNA is TGTGCCAGCAGCTTAACGGCAGGGGGCGACACTGAAGCTTTCTTT.

This sequence joins TRBV2 and TRBJ1-1; 7 bases are a match to TRBD1. CDR3 length equals 14 residues. Germline assignment: CDR1 SNHLY and CDR2 FYNNEI. J was trimmed by 0 bases and V by 10 bases; bases with no gene match: 8. The CDR3: CANDDGTVNTEAFF. The CDR3 DNA reads as TGTGCCAACGACGACGGGACAGTGAACACTGAAGCTTTCTTT.

The chain recombines TRBV7-9 with TRBJ2-3; 13 bases fit TRBD2. This CDR3 spans 16 amino acids. Germline V gives CDR1 SEHNR, CDR2 FQNEAQ (reference sequence). V dropped 5 bases and J dropped 5; count of bases not matched to a gene: 7. CDR3 bases: TGTGCCAGCAGCCCCACTAGCGGGGGGGCCGTAGATACGCAGTATTTT. Translated, it gives CASSPTSGGAVDTQYF.

This clone was found a few times. The genes are TRBV7-2 and TRBJ2-4; D perhaps matches TRBD2 (6 bases). The V gene lost 0 bases and the J gene lost 7 bases, with 16 bases spanning the gap. CDR1 and CDR2 (germline): SGHTA, FQGNSA. The CDR3 contains 16 residues. Here the CDR3 reads CASSLAASEGSNIQYF. CDR3 coding DNA: TGTGCCAGCAGCTTAGCGGCTAGCGAGGGATCGAACATTCAGTACTTC.

This chain connects TRBV6-2 or TRBV6-3 to TRBJ2-3, with TRBD2 matching 12 bases. Trimming took 0 bases from V and 0 from J; bases not matched to a gene: 4. Germline values: CDR1 MNHEY, CDR2 SVGEGT. The CDR3 is 18 residues long. CDR3 DNA sequence: TGTGCCAGCAGTTACTCGACTAGCGGGGGAGCTAGCACAGATACGCAGTATTTT. It specifies CASSYSTSGGASTDTQYF.

The chain links TRBV4-1 to TRBJ2-1; TRBD1 aligns across 7 bases. The ends lost 0 bases at V and 1 base at J; junction bases unmatched: 6. The CDR3 has 17 amino acids. Germline V lookup: CDR1 MGHRA, CDR2 YSYEKL. Here the CDR3 reads CASSQDFVQGSYNEQFF. The CDR3 DNA sequence: TGCGCCAGCAGCCAAGATTTCGTACAGGGGTCCTACAATGAGCAGTTCTTC.

The rearrangement joins TRBV6-5 to TRBJ1-6; D ambiguous. This CDR3 is 13 amino acids long. The V gene's germline CDR1 is MNHEY and CDR2 SVGAGI. Trimming took 5 bases from V and 8 from J, leaving 10 bases between them. The CDR3 coding sequence is TGTGCCAGCAGTCCCCGGACCCATTCACCCCTCCACTTT. This gives the protein CASSPRTHSPLHF.

In this sample, this clone turned up once. The V and J genes are TRBV7-9 and TRBJ1-6, with TRBD1 matching 10 bases. Germline V CDR1 and CDR2: SEHNR, FQNEAQ (reference sequence). The CDR3 sequence is 15 residues long. The trim removed 1 base at V and 10 bases at J, leaving 4 bases unmatched. CDR3 DNA sequence: TGTGCCAGCAGCTTAGAGACAGGGGGCCCCTCACCCCTCCACTTT. Translating it yields CASSLETGGPSPLHF.

The gene calls are TRBV7-2 and TRBJ2-5; D is possibly TRBD2 (7 bases). The V end lost 5 bases, the J end lost 5 bases, and 15 bases lay between the germline ends. In germline, CDR1 is SGHTA, CDR2 FQGNSA. The CDR3 totals 14 residues. The CDR3 loop is CASSKRGGPETQYF. In DNA form, the CDR3 reads TGTGCCAGCAGCAAAAGGGGGGGGCCGGAGACCCAGTACTTC.

V usage is TRBV28 and J usage is TRBJ2-5, with no clear D. CDR1 is MDHEN, CDR2 SYDVKM, per germline. The ends were cut back, 3 bases at V and 6 bases at J, with 5 bases in the middle. The CDR3 consists of 11 residues. The CDR3 loop is CASSFEQTQYF. In DNA form, the CDR3 reads TGTGCCAGCAGTTTTGAGCAGACCCAGTACTTC.

This clone was counted between two and nine times. The chain links TRBV4-2 to TRBJ2-3, with 12 bases matching TRBD2. This CDR3 region has 15 residues. The germline V gene has CDR1 LGHNA and CDR2 YNFKEQ. The V gene end was trimmed by 1 base and the J gene end by 4 bases; junction bases not matched to a gene: 0. The CDR3 sequence is CASSQGTSGADTQYF. The CDR3 DNA follows: TGTGCCAGCAGCCAAGGGACTAGCGGGGCAGATACGCAGTATTTT.

The chain is built from TRBV6-5 and TRBJ1-2, with D possibly being TRBD1 (6 bases). The CDR3 extends over 14 amino acids. V dropped 5 bases and J dropped 8 bases, with 18 bases sitting between them. Germline CDR1 reads MNHEY; CDR2 reads SVGAGI. For the CDR3, the DNA is TGTGCCAGCAGTCCGCGGGACCTGGGGGCCGGCTACACCTTC. Its translation is CASSPRDLGAGYTF.

CDR3 in DNA: TGTGCCAGCAGCCCCGACTGGATGAACACTGAAGCTTTCTTT. It encodes CASSPDWMNTEAFF. This chain links TRBV5-4 with TRBJ1-1; no clear D gene. Germline lookup yields CDR1 SGHNT and CDR2 YYREEE (reference sequence). The CDR3 contains 14 residues. Trimming shortened V by 4 bases and J by 0 bases, and 10 bases separated the two germline ends.

The genes are TRBV7-9 and TRBJ2-5; no clear D. The CDR3 covers 15 residues. Deletions cut 1 base from V and 2 bases from J, with 11 bases between. Germline V CDR1 and CDR2: SEHNR, FQNEAQ (reference sequence). The CDR3 region is CASSLELVYQETQYF. Here the CDR3 DNA reads TGTGCCAGCAGCTTAGAGTTGGTTTATCAAGAGACCCAGTACTTC.

This sequence joins TRBV7-3 and TRBJ2-3; TRBD1 aligns across 8 bases. The CDR3 is made up of 16 amino acids. Germline trimming cut 5 bases from V and 3 bases from J; bases unmatched to any gene: 10. Germline V gene lookup returns CDR1 SGHTA and CDR2 FQGTGA. The CDR3 here is CASSLTGGASTDTQYF. The CDR3 DNA is TGTGCCAGCAGCCTCACAGGGGGTGCGAGTACAGATACGCAGTATTTT.

The chain joins TRBV19 to TRBJ2-7; possible D gene TRBD1, 6 bases. Trimming took 6 bases from V and 0 from J, leaving 15 bases between them. The germline V gene encodes CDR1 LNHDA and CDR2 SQIVND (reference sequence). This CDR3 has 15 amino acids. CDR3 coding DNA: TGTGCCAGTAGCCCATCAGGGGCACCCTCCTACGAGCAGTACTTC. Translated: CASSPSGAPSYEQYF.

The rearrangement uses TRBV20-1 and TRBJ2-3; TRBD2 matches 9 bases. Germline values: CDR1 DFQATT, CDR2 SNEGSKA (reference sequence). This CDR3 is 15 amino acids long. With V trimmed by 6 bases and J by 2 bases, 9 bases remained unmatched. CDR3 loop: CSASSGGATTDTQYF. The CDR3 nucleotides read TGCAGTGCGAGTAGCGGGGGAGCTACCACAGATACGCAGTATTTT.

V gene TRBV19 combines with J gene TRBJ2-4; D may be TRBD2 (6 bases). Germline V lookup: CDR1 LNHDA, CDR2 SQIVND (reference sequence). V lost 5 bases, J lost 1 base, and 15 bases lay in between. The CDR3 covers 16 residues. The DNA for the CDR3 is TGTGCCAGTAGTGCTTTGGAGGGGAAGGCCAAAAACATTCAGTACTTC. It translates to CASSALEGKAKNIQYF.

For the CDR3, the DNA is TGTGCCAGTAGGCTAGCGGGGGAAAGCTCCTACAATGAGCAGTTCTTC. This translates into CASRLAGESSYNEQFF. The chain recombines TRBV19 with TRBJ2-1; TRBD2 agrees at 10 bases. Trimming at V came to 6 bases and at J to 0 bases, leaving 5 bases not matched to a gene. Germline loops: CDR1 LNHDA, CDR2 SQIVND (reference sequence). The CDR3 loop spans 16 amino acids.

The V gene is TRBV19, the J gene TRBJ1-1; 9 bases map to TRBD1. Germline V lookup: CDR1 LNHDA, CDR2 SQIVND (reference sequence). CDR3 size: 16 residues. J gave up 7 bases and V 6 bases, and 15 bases lay outside the gene matches. The CDR3 DNA sequence: TGTGCCAGTAGACTGGGACAGGGAGAGTTCAGGCTTGAAGCTTTCTTT. It specifies CASRLGQGEFRLEAFF.

This chain joins TRBV5-4 and TRBJ1-6; D gene uncertain. The CDR3 covers 20 residues. Germline assignment: CDR1 SGHNT and CDR2 YYREEE (reference sequence). The V end was cut by 4 bases, the J end by 0 bases, with 23 bases between. In nucleotides, the CDR3 is TGTGCCAGCAGCACGCCATTCCTTACGGCCTTTGGCTCCTATAATTCACCCCTCCACTTT. The encoded protein is CASSTPFLTAFGSYNSPLHF.

The chain carries TRBV7-3 and TRBJ1-1; no firm D call. V gave up 3 bases and J gave up 1 base, with 9 bases separating them. This CDR3 comprises 14 residues. Germline CDR1 is SGHTA and CDR2 is FQGTGA. CDR3 DNA sequence: TGTGCCAGCAGCTTCTCAACGGGGAACACTGAAGCTTTCTTT. Encoded protein: CASSFSTGNTEAFF. The variable domain in full, with the rest retrieved from reference TRBV7-3 and TRBJ1-1, is GAGVSQTPSNKVTEKGKYVELRCDPISGHTALYWYRQSLGQGPEFLIYFQGTGAADDSGLPNDRFFAVRPEGSVSTLKIQRTERGDSAVYLCASSFSTGNTEAFFGQGTRLTVV.

J is TRBJ1-1 and V is TRBV19, with unresolved D. V lost 11 bases and J lost 4, with 17 bases in between. Germline loops: CDR1 LNHDA, CDR2 SQIVND (reference sequence). This CDR3 region has 13 residues. The CDR3 reads CASHVPLGTEAFF. DNA for the CDR3: TGTGCCTCCCACGTCCCCTTAGGCACTGAAGCTTTCTTT. Filled out from reference TRBV19 and TRBJ1-1, the complete variable domain reads DGGITQSPKYLFRKEGQNVTLSCEQNLNHDAMYWYRQDPGQGLRLIYYSQIVNDFQKGDIAEGYSVSREKKESFPLTVTSAQKNPTAFYLCASHVPLGTEAFFGQGTRLTVV.

This rearrangement joins TRBV27 to TRBJ1-5; D unresolved. V was cut by 3 bases and J by 0 bases, with 18 bases left in between. Germline V gene lookup returns CDR1 MNHEY and CDR2 SMNVEV (reference sequence). CDR3 length: 18 residues. CDR3 region: CASSLVGPQGHSNQPQHF. For the CDR3, the DNA is TGTGCCAGCAGTTTGGTGGGCCCCCAAGGTCATAGCAATCAGCCCCAGCATTTT.

The chain carries TRBV18 and TRBJ1-1, with D hard to call. The V end was cut by 2 bases, the J end by 4 bases, with 11 bases between. The V gene's germline CDR1 is KGHSH and CDR2 LQKENI. This CDR3 is 14 amino acids long. Written as DNA, the CDR3 is TGTGCCAGCTCACCAAGCCCGACGAGCACTGAAGCTTTCTTT. Protein: CASSPSPTSTEAFF.

The rearrangement links TRBV4-1 to TRBJ1-1; 9 nucleotides agree with TRBD1. The CDR3 is 19 amino acids. Germline lookup yields CDR1 MGHRA and CDR2 YSYEKL. J gave up 1 base and V 4 bases, and 16 bases lay outside the gene matches. This chain's CDR3 is CASSLKKLRDRAPNTEAFF. In DNA form, the CDR3 reads TGCGCCAGCAGCCTAAAAAAGCTCCGGGACAGGGCCCCGAACACTGAAGCTTTCTTT.

This chain connects TRBV6-5 to TRBJ1-2; tentative D call: TRBD1 (5 bases). This CDR3 spans 13 amino acids. The germline V and J ends were trimmed by 6 bases and 7 bases, with 15 bases remaining between them. Germline V gives CDR1 MNHEY, CDR2 SVGAGI. In nucleotides, the CDR3 is TGTGCCAGCAGAACGACCGGGACTCTTGGCTACACCTTC. This codes for CASRTTGTLGYTF.